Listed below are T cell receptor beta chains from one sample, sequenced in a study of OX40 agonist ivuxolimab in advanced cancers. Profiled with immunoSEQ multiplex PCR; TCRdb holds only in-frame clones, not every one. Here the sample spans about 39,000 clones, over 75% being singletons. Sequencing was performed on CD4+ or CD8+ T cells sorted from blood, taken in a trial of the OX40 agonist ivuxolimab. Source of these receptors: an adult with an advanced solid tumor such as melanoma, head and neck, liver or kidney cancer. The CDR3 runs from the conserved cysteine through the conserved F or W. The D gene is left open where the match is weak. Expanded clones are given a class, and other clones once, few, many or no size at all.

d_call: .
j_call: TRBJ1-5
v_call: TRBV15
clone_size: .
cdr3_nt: TGTGCCACCAGCAGAGATGGGGGGAGTCACAATCAGCCCCAGCATTTT
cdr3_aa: CATSRDGGSHNQPQHF

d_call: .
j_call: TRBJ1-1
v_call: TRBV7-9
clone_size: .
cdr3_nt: TGTGCCAGCAGCTTAACCGGGACCCTGAACACTGAAGCTTTCTTT
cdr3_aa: CASSLTGTLNTEAFF

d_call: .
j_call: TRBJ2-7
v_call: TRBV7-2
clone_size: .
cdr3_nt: TGTGCCAGCAGTGTGGGAGGCGGGATCGAGTACGAGCAGTACTTC
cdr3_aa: CASSVGGGIEYEQYF

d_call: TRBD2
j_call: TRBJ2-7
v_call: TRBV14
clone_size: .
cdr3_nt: TGTGCCAGCAGCCGTGGGACTAGCGGGACCTACGAGCAGTACTTC
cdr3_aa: CASSRGTSGTYEQYF

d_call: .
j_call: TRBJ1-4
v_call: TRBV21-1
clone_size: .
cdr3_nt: TGTGCCAGCAGCGCCTCTTGGGGACAGCGCGAAGAAAAACTGTTTTTT
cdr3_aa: CASSASWGQREEKLFF

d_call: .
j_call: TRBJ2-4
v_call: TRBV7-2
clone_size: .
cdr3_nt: TGTGCCAGCAGCCTCGGCCCAGGCAGGGGGGGAGAAAACATTCAGTACTTC
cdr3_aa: CASSLGPGRGGENIQYF

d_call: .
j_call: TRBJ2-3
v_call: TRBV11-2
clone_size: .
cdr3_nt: TGTGCCAGCAGCTCCAGCCAGGGCAGCCGTCCCACAGATACGCAGTATTTT
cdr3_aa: CASSSSQGSRPTDTQYF

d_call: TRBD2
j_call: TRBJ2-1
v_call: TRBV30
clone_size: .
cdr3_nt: TGTGCCTGGGCACTAGCGGGAGTCGATGAGCAGTTCTTC
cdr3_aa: CAWALAGVDEQFF

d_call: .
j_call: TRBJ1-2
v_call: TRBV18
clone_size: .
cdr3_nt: TGTGCCAGCTCCCCAGACAGGAGCTTTAACTATGGCTACACCTTC
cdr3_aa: CASSPDRSFNYGYTF

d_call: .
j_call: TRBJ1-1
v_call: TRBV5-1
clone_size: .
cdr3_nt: TGCGCCAGCAGCTTGCGGGGGCGCGGTACGGTGACTGAAGCTTTCTTT
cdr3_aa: CASSLRGRGTVTEAFF

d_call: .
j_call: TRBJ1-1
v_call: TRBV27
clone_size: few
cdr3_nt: TGTGCCATTGGAAGGGTTCGGGGGACTGAAGCTTTCTTT
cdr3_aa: CAIGRVRGTEAFF

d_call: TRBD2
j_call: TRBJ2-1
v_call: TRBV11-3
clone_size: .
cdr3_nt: TGTGCCAGCAGTACGGGACTAGTGTTTGGTGAGCAGTTCTTC
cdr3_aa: CASSTGLVFGEQFF

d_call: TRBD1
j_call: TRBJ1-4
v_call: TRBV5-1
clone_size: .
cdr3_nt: TGCGCCAGCAGCTTCCTGAACAGGGGGCTAGGGGAAAAACTGTTTTTT
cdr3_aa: CASSFLNRGLGEKLFF

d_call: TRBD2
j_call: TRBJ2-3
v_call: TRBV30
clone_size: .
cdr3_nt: TGTGCCTGGTTGACTAGCGGCACAGATACGCAGTATTTT
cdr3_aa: CAWLTSGTDTQYF

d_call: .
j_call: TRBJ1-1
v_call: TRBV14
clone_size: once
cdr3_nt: TGTGCCAGCAGCCAGCCCCCCGGGACTGCGAACACTGAAGCTTTCTTT
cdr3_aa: CASSQPPGTANTEAFF

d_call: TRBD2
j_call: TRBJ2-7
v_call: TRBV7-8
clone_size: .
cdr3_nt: TGTGCCAGCAGCTTCTTTAGCGGGAGCGAGCAGTACTTC
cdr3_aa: CASSFFSGSEQYF

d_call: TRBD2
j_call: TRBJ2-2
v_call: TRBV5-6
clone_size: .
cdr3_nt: TGTGCCAGCAGCTCTAGCGGGAGAAGGGACACCGGGGAGCTGTTTTTT
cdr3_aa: CASSSSGRRDTGELFF

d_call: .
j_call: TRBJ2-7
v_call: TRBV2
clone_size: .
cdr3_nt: TGTGCCAGCAGTGACCTGATTTTAGGACCCGAGCAGTACTTC
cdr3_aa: CASSDLILGPEQYF

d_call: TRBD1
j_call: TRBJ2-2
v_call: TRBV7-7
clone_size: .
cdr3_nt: TGTGCCAGCAGCTTAGGAATGGGACAGGGGAACACCGGGGAGCTGTTTTTT
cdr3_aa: CASSLGMGQGNTGELFF

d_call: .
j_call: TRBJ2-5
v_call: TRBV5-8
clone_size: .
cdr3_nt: TGTGCCAGCAGGGTTGGGGCAGGGAACCTCCAAGAGACCCAGTACTTC
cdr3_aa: CASRVGAGNLQETQYF

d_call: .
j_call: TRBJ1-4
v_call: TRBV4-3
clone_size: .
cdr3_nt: TGCGCCAGCAGCCAGGGCTATGGTGAAAAACTGTTTTTT
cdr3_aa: CASSQGYGEKLFF

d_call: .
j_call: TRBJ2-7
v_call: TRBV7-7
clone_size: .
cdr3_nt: TGTGCCAGCAGCTCGACCTACGAGCAGTACTTC
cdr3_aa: CASSSTYEQYF

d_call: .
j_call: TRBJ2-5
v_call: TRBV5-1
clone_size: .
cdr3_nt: TGCGCCAGCAGCTTGCAGCCTGATGGGCAAGAGACCCAGTACTTC
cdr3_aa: CASSLQPDGQETQYF

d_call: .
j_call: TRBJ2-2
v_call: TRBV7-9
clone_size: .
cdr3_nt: TGTGCCAGCAGCTTTACTCGGGAGACCGGGGAGCTGTTTTTT
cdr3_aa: CASSFTRETGELFF

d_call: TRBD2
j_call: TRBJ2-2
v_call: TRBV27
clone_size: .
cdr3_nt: TGTGCCAGCTTCGGGACTAGCGGGACCGGGGAGCTGTTTTTT
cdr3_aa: CASFGTSGTGELFF

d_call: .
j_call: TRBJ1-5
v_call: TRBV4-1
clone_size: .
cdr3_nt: TGCGCCAGCAGCCAAGTTCTGATCAGCTTCAGAAGTCAGCCCCAGCATTTT
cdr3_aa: CASSQVLISFRSQPQHF

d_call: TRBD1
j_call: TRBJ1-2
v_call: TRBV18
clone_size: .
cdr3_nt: TGTGCCAGCTCACCACCGGGACAGGGGAACTATGGCTACACCTTC
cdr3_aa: CASSPPGQGNYGYTF

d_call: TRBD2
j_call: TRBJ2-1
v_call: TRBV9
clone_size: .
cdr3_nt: TGTGCCAGCAGCGTAGGATTTAGCGGGCTCTATGAGCAGTTCTTC
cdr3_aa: CASSVGFSGLYEQFF

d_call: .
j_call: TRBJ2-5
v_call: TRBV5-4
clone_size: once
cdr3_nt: TGTGCCAGCAGCTTGCTCTTAGGAGGCCAAGAGACCCAGTACTTC
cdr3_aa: CASSLLLGGQETQYF

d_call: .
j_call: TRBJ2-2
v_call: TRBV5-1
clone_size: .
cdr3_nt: TGCGCCAGCAGCTTGTCAGACAGGTACACCGGGGAGCTGTTTTTT
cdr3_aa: CASSLSDRYTGELFF

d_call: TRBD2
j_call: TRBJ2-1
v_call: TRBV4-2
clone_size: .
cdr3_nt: TGTGCCAGCAGCCAACCGGCCCTAGCGGGAGACAATGAGCAGTTCTTC
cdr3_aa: CASSQPALAGDNEQFF

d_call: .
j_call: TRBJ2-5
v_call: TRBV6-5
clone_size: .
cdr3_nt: TGTGCCAGCAGTCCTGACGTTTTAAAGACCCAGTACTTC
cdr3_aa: CASSPDVLKTQYF

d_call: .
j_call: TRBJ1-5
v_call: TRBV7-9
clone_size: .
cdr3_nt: TGTGCCAGCAGCTTACAGGCGGGGGGGGATCCCCAGCATTTT
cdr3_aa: CASSLQAGGDPQHF

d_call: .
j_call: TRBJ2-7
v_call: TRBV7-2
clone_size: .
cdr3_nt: TGTGCCAGCAGCCCTGGGATACTCTACGAGCAGTACTTC
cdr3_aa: CASSPGILYEQYF

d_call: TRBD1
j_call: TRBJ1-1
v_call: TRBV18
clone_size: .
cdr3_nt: TGTGCCAGCTCACCCGGACAGGGCCTCCACACTGAAGCTTTCTTT
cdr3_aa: CASSPGQGLHTEAFF

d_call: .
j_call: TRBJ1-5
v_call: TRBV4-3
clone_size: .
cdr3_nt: TGCGCCAGCAGCCAGAGTGCGGGGATGAATCAGCCCCAGCATTTT
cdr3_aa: CASSQSAGMNQPQHF

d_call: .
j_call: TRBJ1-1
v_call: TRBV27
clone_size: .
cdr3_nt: TGTGCCAGCAGTTTATCGGTCAGGGGATGGGGTGAAGCTTTCTTT
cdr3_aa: CASSLSVRGWGEAFF

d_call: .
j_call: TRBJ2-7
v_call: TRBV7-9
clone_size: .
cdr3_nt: TGTGCCAGCAGCTTAGACCAGCTCTCCTACGAGCAGTACTTC
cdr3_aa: CASSLDQLSYEQYF

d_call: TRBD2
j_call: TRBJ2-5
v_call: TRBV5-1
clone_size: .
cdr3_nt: TGCGCCAGCAGCTTGGGAAGCGGGGTAGAGACCCAGTACTTC
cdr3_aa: CASSLGSGVETQYF

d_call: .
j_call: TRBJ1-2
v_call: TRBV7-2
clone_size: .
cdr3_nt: TGTGCCAGCAGCAGCCACAGCTATGGCTACACCTTC
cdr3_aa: CASSSHSYGYTF

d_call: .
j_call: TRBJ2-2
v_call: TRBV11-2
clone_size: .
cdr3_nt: TGTGCCAGCAGCGTACAGGCTTACACCGGGGAGCTGTTTTTT
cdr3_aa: CASSVQAYTGELFF

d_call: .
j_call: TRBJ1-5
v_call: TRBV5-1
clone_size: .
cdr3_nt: TGCGCCAGCAGCTCTGACAGCGATCAGCCCCAGCATTTT
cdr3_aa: CASSSDSDQPQHF

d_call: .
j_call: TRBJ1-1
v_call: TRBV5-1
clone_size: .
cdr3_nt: TGCGCCAGCAGTCCGTTACAGAACACTGAAGCTTTCTTT
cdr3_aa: CASSPLQNTEAFF

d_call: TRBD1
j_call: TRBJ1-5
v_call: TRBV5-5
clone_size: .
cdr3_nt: TGTGCCAGCAGCTTCGGGACAGGAGATCAGCCCCAGCATTTT
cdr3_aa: CASSFGTGDQPQHF

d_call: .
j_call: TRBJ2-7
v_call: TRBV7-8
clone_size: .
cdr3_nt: TGTGCCAGCAGCTCCACTCAGGGTTTGAGCGAGCAGTACTTC
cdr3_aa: CASSSTQGLSEQYF

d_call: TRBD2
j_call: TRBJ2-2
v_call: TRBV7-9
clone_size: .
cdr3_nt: TGTGCCAGCAGCTTATTGGGGACTAGCGGGCCCACCGGGGAGCTGTTTTTT
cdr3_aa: CASSLLGTSGPTGELFF

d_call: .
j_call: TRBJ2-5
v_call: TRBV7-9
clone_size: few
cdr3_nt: TGTGCCAGCAGCTCACCTCGGGCCCGTAGTGGGACCCAGTACTTC
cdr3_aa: CASSSPRARSGTQYF

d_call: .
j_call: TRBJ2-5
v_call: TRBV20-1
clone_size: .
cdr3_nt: TGCAGTGCAGTCAACCAAGAGACCCAGTACTTC
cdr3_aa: CSAVNQETQYF

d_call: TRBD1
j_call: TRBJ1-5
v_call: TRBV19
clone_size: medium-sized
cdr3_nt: TGTGCCAGTACTAACGGACAGGGGGCTGATCAGCCCCAGCATTTT
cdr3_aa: CASTNGQGADQPQHF

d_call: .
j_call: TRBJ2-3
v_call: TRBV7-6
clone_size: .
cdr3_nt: TGTGCCAGCAGCCCCTTGAGCTCTAGCACAGATACGCAGTATTTT
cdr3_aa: CASSPLSSSTDTQYF

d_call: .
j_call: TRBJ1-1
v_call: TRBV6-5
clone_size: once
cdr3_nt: TGTGCCAGCAGTTACTTCGGGGGAGGGAACACTGAAGCTTTCTTT
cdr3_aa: CASSYFGGGNTEAFF

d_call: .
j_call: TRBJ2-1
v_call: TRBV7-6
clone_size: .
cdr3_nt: TGTGCCAGCAGCTTAGCAGCGTCTGGTGACCATGAGCAGTTCTTC
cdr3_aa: CASSLAASGDHEQFF

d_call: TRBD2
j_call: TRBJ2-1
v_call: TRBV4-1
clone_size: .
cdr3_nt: TGCGCCAGCAGCCAGAGGGGCGCTAGCGGGACCTATGAGCAGTTCTTC
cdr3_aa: CASSQRGASGTYEQFF

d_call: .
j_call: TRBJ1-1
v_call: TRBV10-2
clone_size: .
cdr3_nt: TGCGCCAGCAGTGTACAATCGAACACTGAAGCTTTCTTT
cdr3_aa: CASSVQSNTEAFF

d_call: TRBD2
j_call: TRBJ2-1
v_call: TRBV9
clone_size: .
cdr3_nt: TGTGCCAGCAGCGTCGATTGGACTAGCTCCTACAATGAGCAGTTCTTC
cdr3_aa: CASSVDWTSSYNEQFF